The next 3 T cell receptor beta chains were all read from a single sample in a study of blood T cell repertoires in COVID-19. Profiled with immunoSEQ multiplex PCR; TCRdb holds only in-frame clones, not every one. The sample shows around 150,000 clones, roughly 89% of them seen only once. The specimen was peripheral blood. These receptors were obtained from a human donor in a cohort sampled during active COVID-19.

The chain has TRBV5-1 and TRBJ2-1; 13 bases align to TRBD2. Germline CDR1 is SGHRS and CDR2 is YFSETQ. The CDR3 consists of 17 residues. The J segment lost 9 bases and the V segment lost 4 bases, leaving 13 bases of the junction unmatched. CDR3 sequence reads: CASSPGLAGALSGEQFF. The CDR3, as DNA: TGCGCCAGCAGCCCTGGACTAGCGGGAGCCCTGTCGGGTGAGCAGTTCTTC.

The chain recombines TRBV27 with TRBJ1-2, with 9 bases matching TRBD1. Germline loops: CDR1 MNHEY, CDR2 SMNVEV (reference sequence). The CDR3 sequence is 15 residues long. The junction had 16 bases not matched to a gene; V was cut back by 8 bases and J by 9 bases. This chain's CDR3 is CASYSLGDRGDSYTF. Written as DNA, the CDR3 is TGTGCCAGCTACAGTTTAGGCGACAGGGGGGATAGCTACACCTTC.

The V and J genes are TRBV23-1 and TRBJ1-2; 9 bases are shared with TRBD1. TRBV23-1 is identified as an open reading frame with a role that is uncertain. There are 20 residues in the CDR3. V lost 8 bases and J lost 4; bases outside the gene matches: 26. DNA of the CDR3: TGCGCCAGCGGGGGGCAGTCGGATCCCACAACGGGACAGGGCCTCTATGGCTACACCTTC. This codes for CASGGQSDPTTGQGLYGYTF.